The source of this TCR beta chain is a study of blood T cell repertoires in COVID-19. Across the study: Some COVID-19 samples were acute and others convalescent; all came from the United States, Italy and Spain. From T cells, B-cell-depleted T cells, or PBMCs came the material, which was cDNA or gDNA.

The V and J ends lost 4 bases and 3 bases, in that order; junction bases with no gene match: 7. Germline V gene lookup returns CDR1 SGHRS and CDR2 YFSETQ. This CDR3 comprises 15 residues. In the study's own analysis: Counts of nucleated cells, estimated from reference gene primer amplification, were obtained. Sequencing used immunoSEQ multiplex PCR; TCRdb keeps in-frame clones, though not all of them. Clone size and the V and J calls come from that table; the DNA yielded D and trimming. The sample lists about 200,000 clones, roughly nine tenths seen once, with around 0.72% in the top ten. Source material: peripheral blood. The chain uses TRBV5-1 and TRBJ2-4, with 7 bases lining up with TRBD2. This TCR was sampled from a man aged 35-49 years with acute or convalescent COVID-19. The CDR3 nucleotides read TGCGCCAGCAGCGACCCAATAGCGGGCAAAAACATTCAGTACTTC. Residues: CASSDPIAGKNIQYF.